The sequence of this T cell receptor beta chain was determined in a study of blood T cell repertoires in COVID-19. Study context: Sites in the United States, Italy and Spain provided acute and convalescent COVID-19 samples.

TCRdb's copy holds only in-frame clones and misses some; the assay was immunoSEQ multiplex PCR. The sample contains some 58,000 clones, around nine tenths of which appear only once. Per the germline V gene, CDR1 is WNHNN and CDR2 is SYGVQD (reference sequence). Between the trimmed V and J ends, which lost 8 bases and 1 base, there was a span of 11 bases. The CDR3 sequence is 13 residues long. This clonotype originated in a man aged 50-60 years with acute or convalescent COVID-19. Sequencing was performed on peripheral blood. The chain uses TRBV10-1 and TRBJ1-1; D is ambiguous. The CDR3 DNA sequence: TGCGCCAGCCGACGGGAGTCGAACACTGAAGCTTTCTTT. Translation gives CASRRESNTEAFF.